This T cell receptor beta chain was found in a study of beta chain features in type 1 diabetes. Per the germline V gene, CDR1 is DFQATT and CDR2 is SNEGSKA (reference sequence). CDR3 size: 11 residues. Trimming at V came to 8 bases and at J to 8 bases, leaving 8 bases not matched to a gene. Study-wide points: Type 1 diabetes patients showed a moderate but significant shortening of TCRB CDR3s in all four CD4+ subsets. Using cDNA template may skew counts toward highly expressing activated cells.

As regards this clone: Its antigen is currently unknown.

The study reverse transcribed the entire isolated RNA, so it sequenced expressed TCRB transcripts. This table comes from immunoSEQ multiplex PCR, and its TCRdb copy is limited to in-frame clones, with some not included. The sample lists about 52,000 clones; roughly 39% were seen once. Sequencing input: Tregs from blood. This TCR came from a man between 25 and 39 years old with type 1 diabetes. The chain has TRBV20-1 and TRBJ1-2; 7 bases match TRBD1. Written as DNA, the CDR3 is TGCAGTCCAAGACAGGGAAGGGGCTACACCTTC. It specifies CSPRQGRGYTF.